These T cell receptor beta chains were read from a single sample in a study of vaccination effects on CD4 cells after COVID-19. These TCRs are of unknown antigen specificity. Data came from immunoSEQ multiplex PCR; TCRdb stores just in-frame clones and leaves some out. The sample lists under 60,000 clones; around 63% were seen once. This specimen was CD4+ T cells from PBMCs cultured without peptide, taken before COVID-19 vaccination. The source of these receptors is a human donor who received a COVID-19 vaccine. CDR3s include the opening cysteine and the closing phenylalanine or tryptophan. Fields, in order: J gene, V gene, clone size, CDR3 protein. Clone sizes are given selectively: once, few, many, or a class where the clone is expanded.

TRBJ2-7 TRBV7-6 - CASSLTSGGRRGYEQYF
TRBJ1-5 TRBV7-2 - CASSSQGAAQPQHF
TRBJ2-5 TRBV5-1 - CASSLGLRGQETQYF
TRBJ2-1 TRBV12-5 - CASGLVVTSHENEQFF
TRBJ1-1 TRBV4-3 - CASSQDRVKSTEAFF
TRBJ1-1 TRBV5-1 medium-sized CASSLDRDTEAFF
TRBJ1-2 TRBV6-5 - CASSTGQGGYTF
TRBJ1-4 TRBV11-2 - CASSLEGGANEKLFF
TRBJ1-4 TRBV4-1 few CASSQGLNEKLFF
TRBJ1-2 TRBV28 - CASTPPAGRGYTF
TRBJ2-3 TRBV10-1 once CASRRGRGTDTQYF
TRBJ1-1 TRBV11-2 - CASSLYARPAGRNTEAFF
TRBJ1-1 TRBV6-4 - CASSDAATNTEAFF
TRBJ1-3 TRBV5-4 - CASSSQGSGNTIYF
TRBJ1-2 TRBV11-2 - CASSLGPGANYGYTF
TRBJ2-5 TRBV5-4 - CASSLPPGQGETQYF
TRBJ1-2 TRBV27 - CASSSRQGRSYTF
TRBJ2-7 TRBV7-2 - CASRAAGTPAYEQYF
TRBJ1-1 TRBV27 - CASSLNAGKNTEAFF
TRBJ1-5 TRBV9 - CASSVGTIGNQPQHF
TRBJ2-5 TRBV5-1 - CASSISGKGETQYF
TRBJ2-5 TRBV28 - CASSLLEAEETQYF
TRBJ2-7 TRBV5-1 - CASSPARGQVSYEQYF
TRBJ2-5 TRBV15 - CATSRDSFSRFRSGLGETQYF
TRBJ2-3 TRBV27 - CASSFRDTQYF
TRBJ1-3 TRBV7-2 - CASSLAIQGRNTIYF
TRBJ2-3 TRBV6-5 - CASILRDTQYF
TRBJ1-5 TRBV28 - CASSSIRNRASNQPQHF
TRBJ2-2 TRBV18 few CASSPASSTGELFF
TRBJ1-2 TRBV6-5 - CASSRDRASNYGYTF
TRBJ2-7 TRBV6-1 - CASSEALPGLGGEQYF
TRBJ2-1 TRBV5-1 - CASSQGVGPGNEQFF
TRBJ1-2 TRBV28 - CASSYRLGRTGSGENYGYTF
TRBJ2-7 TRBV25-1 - CASSPGQNSPYEQYF
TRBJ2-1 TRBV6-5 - CASTPAGHSYNEQFF
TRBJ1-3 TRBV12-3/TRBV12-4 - CASSPEAGNTIYF
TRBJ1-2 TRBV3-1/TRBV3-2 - CASSQGHPRNYGYTF
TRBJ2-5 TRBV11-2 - CASSLDPGPQETQYF
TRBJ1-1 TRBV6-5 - CASQTVNTEAFF